These T cell receptor beta chains were read from a single sample in a study of CD8 T cells in ankylosing spondylitis. TCRdb reanalysed the 5' RACE reads using MiXCR and keeps one entry per CDR3 protein. The table shows about 480,000 distinct CDR3 sequences, with 17% occurring only once. The sequenced sample consisted of blood, either unsorted or a sorted T cell fraction (not recorded which). These TCRs come from a male donor with ankylosing spondylitis. CDR3s include the opening cysteine and the closing phenylalanine or tryptophan. D genes are given only for firm matches. Not all rows give a size; the values are once, few, many and, for expanded clones, a class.

d_call: .; v_call: TRBV7-9; j_call: TRBJ2-7; clone_size: .; cdr3_aa: CASSLSVSEQYF; cdr3_nt: TGTGCCAGCAGCTTATCGGTATCCGAGCAGTACTTC
d_call: TRBD2; v_call: TRBV10-3; j_call: TRBJ2-3; clone_size: few; cdr3_aa: CAISFGASGYLGDTLYF; cdr3_nt: TGTGCCATCAGTTTCGGCGCTAGCGGATACCTCGGAGATACGCTGTATTTT
d_call: TRBD2; v_call: TRBV5-1; j_call: TRBJ2-7; clone_size: .; cdr3_aa: CASSTSGSYEQYF; cdr3_nt: TGCGCCAGCAGCACTAGCGGGTCCTACGAGCAGTACTTC
d_call: TRBD2; v_call: TRBV5-1; j_call: TRBJ2-4; clone_size: .; cdr3_aa: CASSSTSGGANKIQYF; cdr3_nt: TGCGCCAGCAGCTCAACTAGCGGGGGGGCTAATAAGATTCAGTACTTC
d_call: TRBD2; v_call: TRBV5-1; j_call: TRBJ2-3; clone_size: many; cdr3_aa: CASSSKREWGTDTQYF; cdr3_nt: TGCGCCAGCAGCTCCAAGCGGGAGTGGGGCACAGATACGCAGTATTTT
d_call: .; v_call: TRBV6-1; j_call: TRBJ1-1; clone_size: .; cdr3_aa: CASSRTTAVTEAFF; cdr3_nt: TGTGCCAGCAGCCGGACAACGGCGGTCACTGAAGCTTTCTTT
d_call: .; v_call: TRBV7-2; j_call: TRBJ2-3; clone_size: .; cdr3_aa: CASSSRGIPDTQYF; cdr3_nt: TGTGCCAGCAGCTCACGGGGCATCCCAGATACGCAGTATTTT
d_call: .; v_call: TRBV4-2; j_call: TRBJ2-6; clone_size: .; cdr3_aa: CASSLELGANVLTF; cdr3_nt: TGTGCCAGCAGCCTGGAACTTGGGGCCAACGTCCTGACTTTC
d_call: .; v_call: TRBV24-1; j_call: TRBJ2-5; clone_size: many; cdr3_aa: CATSDLGGSQETQYF; cdr3_nt: TGTGCCACCAGTGATTTAGGGGGAAGCCAAGAGACCCAGTACTTC
d_call: .; v_call: TRBV7-3; j_call: TRBJ2-3; clone_size: few; cdr3_aa: CASSLNGFTDTQYF; cdr3_nt: TGTGCCAGCAGCTTAAACGGGTTCACAGATACGCAGTATTTT
d_call: TRBD1; v_call: TRBV20-1; j_call: TRBJ1-2; clone_size: .; cdr3_aa: CSARGSAGGKSNGYTF; cdr3_nt: TGCAGTGCTAGGGGAAGTGCAGGGGGTAAATCGAATGGCTACACCTTC
d_call: .; v_call: TRBV4-2; j_call: TRBJ1-2; clone_size: .; cdr3_aa: CASSQDTAANYGYTF; cdr3_nt: TGTGCCAGCAGCCAAGACACGGCCGCTAACTATGGCTACACCTTC
d_call: .; v_call: TRBV29-1; j_call: TRBJ2-5; clone_size: many; cdr3_aa: CSVSGGVLGGTQETQYF; cdr3_nt: TGCAGCGTTAGTGGAGGGGTTTTGGGGGGAACCCAAGAGACCCAGTACTTC
d_call: TRBD2; v_call: TRBV20-1; j_call: TRBJ2-7; clone_size: .; cdr3_aa: CSGLAGFYEQYF; cdr3_nt: TGCAGTGGACTAGCGGGCTTTTACGAGCAGTACTTC
d_call: .; v_call: TRBV10-3; j_call: TRBJ2-5; clone_size: .; cdr3_aa: CATGEETQYF; cdr3_nt: TGTGCCACCGGAGAAGAGACCCAGTACTTC
d_call: .; v_call: TRBV7-2; j_call: TRBJ2-3; clone_size: many; cdr3_aa: CASSQSTDTQYF; cdr3_nt: TGTGCCAGCAGCCAGAGCACAGATACGCAGTATTTT
d_call: TRBD2; v_call: TRBV4-3; j_call: TRBJ2-6; clone_size: few; cdr3_aa: CASSRTSGSSGANVLTF; cdr3_nt: TGCGCCAGCAGCCGGACTAGCGGGAGCTCTGGGGCCAACGTCCTGACTTTC